The 27 T cell receptor beta chains reported below all come from one sample, sequenced in a study of blood T cells in healthy people across ages. Using a J-beta primer mix together with a sample-barcoded 5' primer, a second PCR was run for roughly 6 to 11 cycles. Via MiXCR, TCRdb re-called the 5' RACE reads, giving one row per CDR3 protein. The repertoire holds 1.2 million to 1.5 million distinct CDR3 sequences, with roughly 59% as singletons. The sample was blood. Source of these receptors: a young man in good health.

A single count supports this clonotype. The gene calls are TRBV20-1 and TRBJ2-7; D is ambiguous. This CDR3 has 14 residues. CDR1 DFQATT and CDR2 SNEGSKA come from the germline V gene (reference sequence). Trimming shortened V by 0 bases and J by 4 bases, and 13 bases separated the two germline ends. CDR3 residues: CSARDITLPYEQYF. The DNA of the CDR3 is TGCAGTGCTAGAGATATAACCTTACCTTACGAGCAGTACTTC.

V gene TRBV5-1 combines with J gene TRBJ1-3; D remains ambiguous. The CDR3 runs to 16 residues. V lost 0 bases, J lost 0 bases, and 10 bases lay in between. The germline CDR1 and CDR2 sequences are SGHRS and YFSETQ. CDR3 protein: CASSLAPDNSGNTIYF. The CDR3 bases are TGCGCCAGCAGCTTGGCCCCAGACAACTCTGGAAACACCATATATTTT.

The J gene is TRBJ2-3, the V gene TRBV29-1; weak D call: TRBD1 (5 bases). The CDR3 sequence is 11 residues long. Germline V gives CDR1 SQVTM, CDR2 ANQGSEA. The germline V and J ends were trimmed by 8 bases and 14 bases, with 20 bases remaining between them. The CDR3 DNA follows: TGCAGCACGAACCGACAGATTGGGGTGTATTTT. Protein product: CSTNRQIGVYF.

The chain carries TRBV4-1 and TRBJ2-1; 9 bases are shared with TRBD2. The CDR3 consists of 18 residues. CDR1 and CDR2 from the germline V gene are MGHRA and YSYEKL. V was pared by 5 bases and J by 5 bases, with 16 bases of the junction left unmatched. In DNA form, the CDR3 reads TGCGCCAGCAGCGAAGGTCCCCCCGGGACTAGCATCGACAATGAGCAGTTCTTC. Amino acid sequence: CASSEGPPGTSIDNEQFF.

The chain carries TRBV21-1 and TRBJ2-7. TRBV21-1 is recorded as a pseudogene. The CDR3 loop spans 16 amino acids. CDR3: CASSIGVPTPHYEQYF. DNA for the CDR3: TGTGCCAGCAGCATCGGGGTACCTACGCCGCACTACGAGCAGTACTTC.

The rearrangement uses TRBV20-1 and TRBJ1-1; weak D call: TRBD1 (6 bases). The V gene lost 5 bases and the J gene lost 3 bases, with 16 bases spanning the gap. The CDR3 sequence is 14 residues long. In germline, CDR1 is DFQATT, CDR2 SNEGSKA (reference sequence). CDR3: CSAATGSRDTEAFF. As DNA, the CDR3 is TGCAGTGCTGCCACAGGGAGTAGGGACACTGAAGCTTTCTTT.

This clonotype was seen a handful of times. The chain joins TRBV20-1 to TRBJ2-4, with D hard to call. The CDR3 has 16 amino acids. With 1 base removed from V and 2 bases from J, the gap between germline ends came to 15 bases. Germline lookup yields CDR1 DFQATT and CDR2 SNEGSKA (reference sequence). The DNA for the CDR3 is TGCAGTGCTAGAGTAGGCGGCGAGGTAACCAAAAACATTCAGTACTTC. Protein sequence: CSARVGGEVTKNIQYF.

The chain joins TRBV6-5 to TRBJ2-7; D gene ambiguous. The CDR3 is 15 residues long. In germline, CDR1 is MNHEY, CDR2 SVGAGI. V shed 2 bases and J shed 2 bases, with 13 bases lying between them. CDR3 nucleotides: TGTGCCAGCAGTTACGGGTTTGTTGGAACCTACGAGCAGTACTTC. Encoded protein: CASSYGFVGTYEQYF.

In this sample, this clonotype turned up many times. An end of the junction does not agree with germline; a read error may underlie this. The chain links TRBV5-1 to TRBJ2-7; D not resolved. Germline CDR1 reads SGHRS; CDR2 reads YFSETQ. The CDR3 totals 13 residues. This CDR3 reads CASSLEGTYEQYF. The CDR3 DNA follows: TGTGCCAGCAGTTTAGAAGGAACTTACGAGCAGTACTTC.

The CDR3 here is CASSALPTVGGDSYEQYF. The CDR3 region has the DNA TGTGCCAGCAGCGCCCTACCGACAGTAGGGGGAGACTCCTACGAGCAGTACTTC. V usage is TRBV7-6 and J usage is TRBJ2-7; perhaps TRBD1 as D (6 bases). The V gene lost 5 bases and the J gene lost 0 bases, with 23 bases spanning the gap. In germline, CDR1 is SGHVS, CDR2 FNYEAQ. The CDR3 consists of 18 residues.

The V and J genes are TRBV29-1 and TRBJ2-3, with D perhaps TRBD1 or TRBD2 (5 bases each). CDR3 size: 15 residues. Germline V lookup: CDR1 SQVTM, CDR2 ANQGSEA. Trimming removed 6 bases at V and 0 bases at J, with 16 bases between. The CDR3: CSVAQLGPSTDTQYF. CDR3 bases: TGCAGCGTAGCTCAACTGGGACCGAGCACAGATACGCAGTATTTT.

CDR3 in amino acids: CSAARQGGNTEAFF. The CDR3 nucleotides read TGCAGTGCCGCAAGACAGGGAGGGAACACTGAAGCTTTCTTT. The J gene is TRBJ1-1, the V gene TRBV20-1; 7 nucleotides agree with TRBD1. Germline assignment: CDR1 DFQATT and CDR2 SNEGSKA (reference sequence). The CDR3 length is 14 residues. V dropped 6 bases and J dropped 1; count of bases not matched to a gene: 8.

The chain joins TRBV27 to TRBJ2-7; D may be TRBD2 (6 bases). The CDR3 extends over 14 amino acids. Per germline, CDR1 MNHEY and CDR2 SMNVEV (reference sequence). Between the trimmed V and J ends, which lost 3 bases and 2 bases, there was a span of 11 bases. CDR3 nucleotide sequence: TGTGCCAGCAGTTTTGGGCGGACTACCTACGAGCAGTACTTC. This encodes CASSFGRTTYEQYF.

The chain employs TRBV4-3 and TRBJ2-7, with TRBD2 as a possible D gene (6 bases). Trimming cost V 1 base and J 4 bases, with 14 bases left between them. The germline gives CDR1 LGHNA, CDR2 YSLEER. CDR3 length: 15 residues. This CDR3 reads CASSQGRDFYYEQYF. In DNA form, the CDR3 reads TGCGCCAGCAGCCAAGGCCGGGACTTTTATTACGAGCAGTACTTC.

The V and J genes are TRBV3-1 and TRBJ1-4; TRBD1 might be the D (6 bases). The CDR3 runs to 15 residues. Trimming shortened V by 2 bases and J by 8 bases, and 15 bases separated the two germline ends. The V gene's germline CDR1 is LGHDT and CDR2 YNNKEL (reference sequence). This chain's CDR3 is CASSQQGKYGEKLFF. The CDR3 DNA reads as TGTGCCAGCAGCCAACAGGGGAAGTATGGAGAAAAACTGTTTTTT.

The chain links TRBV15 to TRBJ1-2; TRBD1 is a possible D gene (6 bases). Germline V gene data show CDR1 as LNHNV and CDR2 as YYDKDF (reference sequence). This CDR3 region has 16 residues. Trimming removed 0 bases from V and 4 bases from J, with 15 bases in between. The CDR3 DNA is TGTGCCACCAGCAGAGACAGGGGTTGGGGCATCTATGGCTACACCTTC. Protein: CATSRDRGWGIYGYTF.

The chain has TRBV4-2 and TRBJ2-1; D is possibly TRBD2 (6 bases). CDR3 length equals 16 residues. V lost 3 bases to trimming and J lost 0 bases, with 12 bases between them. CDR1 is LGHNA, CDR2 YNFKEQ, per germline. CDR3 DNA: TGTGCCAGCAGCCAGACTAGTCAGAGCTCCTACAATGAGCAGTTCTTC. Encoded protein: CASSQTSQSSYNEQFF.

This clonotype was seen a single time. CDR3 amino acids: CASSQNAAGVKGEQYF. The CDR3 DNA reads as TGTGCCAGCAGCCAGAACGCAGCGGGGGTAAAGGGGGAGCAGTACTTC. V usage is TRBV7-2 and J usage is TRBJ2-7, with 8 bases identical to TRBD2. This CDR3 is 16 amino acids long. From germline, CDR1 is SGHTA and CDR2 FQGNSA. Trimming removed 5 bases from V and 7 bases from J; junction bases left unmatched: 16.

The rearrangement links TRBV12-3 or TRBV12-4 to TRBJ1-2, with unresolved D. CDR3 length: 14 residues. V was cut by 3 bases and J by 6 bases, with 14 bases left in between. The CDR3 DNA reads TGTGCCAGCAGTTTTCCCCCCCTAGCCGATGGCTACACCTTC. Amino acids: CASSFPPLADGYTF.

This chain links TRBV2 with TRBJ1-1; 10 nucleotides match TRBD1. Germline V gives CDR1 SNHLY, CDR2 FYNNEI. CDR3 length equals 12 residues. V was clipped by 6 bases and J by 11 bases; unmatched bases: 6. CDR3 loop: CASSQTGGPAFF. In DNA form, the CDR3 reads TGTGCCAGCAGCCAGACAGGGGGCCCCGCTTTCTTT.

The table lists this clonotype with a few counts. The chain is built from TRBV20-1 and TRBJ2-6; maybe TRBD1 (5 bases). This CDR3 is built from 17 residues. In germline, CDR1 is DFQATT, CDR2 SNEGSKA (reference sequence). Trimming took 3 bases from V and 0 from J, leaving 15 bases between them. The CDR3 reads CSARKTVGHSGANVLTF. The CDR3 DNA sequence: TGCAGTGCTAGGAAGACAGTCGGCCACTCTGGGGCCAACGTCCTGACTTTC.

Details on this clonotype: The junction does not match germline at one end; this may be a read error. V gene TRBV11-3 combines with J gene TRBJ1-1; the D is unclear. The CDR3 length is 13 residues. Per the germline V gene, CDR1 is SGHNT and CDR2 is YENEEA. The CDR3 nucleotides read TGTGCCAGCAGCGGAATGGGAACCACTGAGGCTTTCTTT. Protein sequence: CASSGMGTTEAFF.

The chain joins TRBV7-8 to TRBJ1-5; D call uncertain. Trimming cost V 5 bases and J 5 bases, with 16 bases left between them. Germline V gene lookup returns CDR1 SGHVS and CDR2 FQNEAQ. The length of the CDR3 is 15 residues. CDR3 DNA sequence: TGTGCCAGCAGCCCTGCCCTCCTGGGCTATCAGCCCCAGCATTTT. Protein: CASSPALLGYQPQHF.

This clonotype was seen a handful of times. The V call is TRBV20-1, the J call TRBJ2-7; 9 bases line up with TRBD1. Germline values: CDR1 DFQATT, CDR2 SNEGSKA (reference sequence). The trim removed 8 bases at V and 1 base at J, leaving 6 bases unmatched. The CDR3 runs 13 residues. CDR3 sequence reads: CSRTGTGSYEQYF. CDR3 DNA sequence: TGCAGTCGTACCGGGACAGGGTCCTACGAGCAGTACTTC.

This sequence joins TRBV6-5 and TRBJ1-2, with 9 bases that match TRBD1. CDR3 length equals 14 residues. V was pared by 4 bases and J by 9 bases, with 9 bases of the junction left unmatched. Germline-derived CDR1 and CDR2 are MNHEY and SVGAGI. CDR3: CASSSLGTGISYTF. CDR3 bases: TGTGCCAGCAGTTCCTTAGGGACAGGGATTAGCTACACCTTC.

The chain employs TRBV4-2 and TRBJ1-1, with TRBD1 matching over 8 bases. After removal of 0 bases from V and 0 bases from J, the junction contained 9 bases not matched to a gene. Germline values: CDR1 LGHNA, CDR2 YNFKEQ. The CDR3 sequence is 18 residues long. The CDR3 region has the DNA TGTGCCAGCAGCCAAGATCTCTCAGGGGGCAACCTGAACACTGAAGCTTTCTTT. It is translated as CASSQDLSGGNLNTEAFF.

This clonotype was seen a handful of times. The V and J genes are TRBV6-5 and TRBJ2-5, with no clear D. This CDR3 spans 14 amino acids. Germline assignment: CDR1 MNHEY and CDR2 SVGAGI. The ends were cut back, 3 bases at V and 5 bases at J, with 13 bases in the middle. The CDR3 bases are TGTGCCAGCAGTTATACACTTAGATTGGAGACCCAGTACTTC. It yields the protein CASSYTLRLETQYF.